This is a list of T cell receptor beta chains from one sample in a study of blood T cells in healthy people across ages. TCRdb called the 5' RACE reads again in MiXCR, with one record for every CDR3 protein. The repertoire has some 1.5 million distinct CDR3 sequences, roughly 43% of them found once; the top ten carry over 3.5%. The sequencing input was blood. These receptors came from a woman aged 18-29 years in good health. Each CDR3 is given without its conserved first and last residue.

cdr3_aa	cdr3_length	v_call	j_call
ASSLYTRETQY	11	TRBV11-1	TRBJ2-5
SVSVVGVAKNIQY	13	TRBV29-1	TRBJ2-4
ASSQEVGQGRENTEAF	16	TRBV4-1	TRBJ1-1
SAIAVLAGAGETQY	14	TRBV20-1	TRBJ2-5
ASNWWNTEAF	10	TRBV19	TRBJ1-1
ASSPEGTGSEAF	12	TRBV18	TRBJ1-1
SARVQHGPNEKLF	13	TRBV20-1	TRBJ1-4
ASRYTGMNTEAF	12	TRBV28	TRBJ1-1
ASRWATGELF	10	TRBV5-1	TRBJ2-2
ASSPQGPSYNEQF	13	TRBV7-6	TRBJ2-1
ASSGGGWGEQF	11	TRBV6-4	TRBJ2-1
ASSFGGATGELF	12	TRBV7-2	TRBJ2-2
ASSRQGPLDLAKNIQY	16	TRBV7-2	TRBJ2-4
ASSRGERGSTDTQY	14	TRBV7-2	TRBJ2-3
ASSSHDGYEQY	11	TRBV4-3	TRBJ2-7
ASSLGPKLGDEQY	13	TRBV13	TRBJ2-7
ASSAKSGSQPDEQY	14	TRBV7-9	NA
ASSLVSARPQH	11	TRBV7-2	TRBJ1-5
ASSFPGGFGYT	11	TRBV5-4	TRBJ1-2
ASSQGRVGARRHSNQPQH	18	TRBV4-1	TRBJ1-5
ASSESARTGAFMNTEAF	17	TRBV25-1	TRBJ1-1
SVDWSSDTQY	10	TRBV29-1	TRBJ2-3
SASDRAQPQH	10	TRBV20-1	TRBJ1-5
ASSGDRDRPYEQY	13	TRBV5-1	TRBJ2-7
AISGTSVQSSYEQY	14	TRBV10-3	TRBJ2-7
ASSAMDRGPSYEQY	14	TRBV5-1	TRBJ2-7
ASSYGVMASYEQY	13	TRBV6-5	TRBJ2-7
ASSFRGRYEKLF	12	TRBV7-9	TRBJ1-4
ASSVGVAGGTEKLF	14	TRBV9	TRBJ1-4
ASSILTGANTEAF	13	TRBV5-1	TRBJ1-1
SASRDRAIGYT	11	TRBV20-1	TRBJ1-2
ASSFSKAGGTDTQY	14	TRBV27	TRBJ2-3
ASSQGGGRADTDTQY	15	TRBV4-2	TRBJ2-3
ASSLWTGGAGVYSEQF	16	TRBV12-3/TRBV12-4	TRBJ2-1
ASSLRVENEQF	11	TRBV7-2	TRBJ2-1
ASSLTRLLGDGYT	13	TRBV5-1	TRBJ1-2
SGRGGGTGQTNEQF	14	TRBV20-1	TRBJ2-1
ASSRGPSEGWYGYT	14	TRBV6-5	TRBJ1-2
ASSLVGTVNTDTQY	14	TRBV12-3/TRBV12-4	TRBJ2-3
SARDGTSGSNNEQF	14	TRBV20-1	TRBJ2-1
ASSITLRTEAF	11	TRBV19	TRBJ1-1
ASSYAIARAAEQY	13	TRBV6-6	TRBJ2-7
ATSSEWEGLSTDTQY	15	TRBV15	TRBJ2-3
ASSGIVQGNEQF	12	TRBV9	TRBJ2-1
ASCQPGAEAF	10	TRBV6-2/TRBV6-3	TRBJ1-1
SARDLLAAYNEQY	13	TRBV20-1	NA
SAPRELLMNTEAF	13	TRBV20-1	TRBJ1-1
ASRFLQRQGSEGYT	14	TRBV12-3/TRBV12-4	TRBJ1-2
SARPGTGVGSPLH	13	TRBV20-1	TRBJ1-6